These 30 T cell receptor beta chains came from one sample sequenced in a study of technical replicates of blood from a few donors. Sequencing used immunoSEQ multiplex PCR; TCRdb keeps in-frame clones, though not all of them. The table includes some 79,000 clones, 75% to 95% detected once. Sequences were obtained from T cells isolated from PBMCs. The receptor set was obtained from a human donor in good health. Some clones in this sample may be carry-over from other donors' samples.

About this clone itself: The same CDR3 is also encoded by other DNA sequences in this sample. The chain carries TRBV6-1 and TRBJ1-1, with 9 nucleotides matching TRBD1. Trimming removed 4 bases from V and 5 bases from J; junction bases left unmatched: 2. Germline-derived CDR1 and CDR2 are MNHNS and SASEGT. The CDR3 totals 13 residues. The CDR3 loop is CASSAGTGTEAFF. The CDR3 DNA reads as TGTGCCAGCAGTGCCGGGACAGGGACTGAAGCTTTCTTT.

The rearrangement joins TRBV4-1 to TRBJ2-1; 8 bases map to TRBD1. Germline loops: CDR1 MGHRA, CDR2 YSYEKL. Trimming removed 1 base from V and 9 bases from J; junction bases left unmatched: 5. The CDR3 is made up of 14 amino acids. The CDR3 region is CASSQGQGQGEQFF. The CDR3 nucleotides are TGCGCCAGCAGCCAAGGACAGGGGCAGGGTGAGCAGTTCTTC.

The chain uses TRBV19 and TRBJ1-5, with unresolved D. This CDR3 has 15 residues. V lost 4 bases and J 2 bases, leaving 12 bases between the germline ends. Germline V gene lookup returns CDR1 LNHDA and CDR2 SQIVND (reference sequence). CDR3 sequence (DNA): TGTGCCAGTAGTACCGACACCAATGGCAATCAGCCCCAGCATTTT. This codes for CASSTDTNGNQPQHF.

The chain couples TRBV5-5 to TRBJ1-3; unclear D gene. The V gene's germline CDR1 is SGHKS and CDR2 YYEKEE (reference sequence). Trimming left V 1 base short and J 4 bases short, with 9 bases between. The CDR3 contains 14 residues. The CDR3 protein is CASSLYNSGNTIYF. DNA of the CDR3: TGTGCCAGCAGCTTGTATAACTCGGGAAACACCATATATTTT.

By proportion, this clone is medium-sized. The chain couples TRBV25-1 to TRBJ2-7; TRBD2 agrees at 12 bases. After removal of 8 bases from V and 3 bases from J, the junction contained 2 bases not matched to a gene. Germline V gene lookup returns CDR1 MGHDK and CDR2 SYGVNS. The length of the CDR3 is 13 residues. The CDR3 region is CASGLAGNYEQYF. CDR3 sequence (DNA): TGTGCCAGCGGACTAGCGGGAAACTACGAGCAGTACTTC.

The chain joins TRBV5-1 to TRBJ2-6; tentative D call: TRBD2 (6 bases). V gave up 0 bases and J gave up 0 bases, with 16 bases separating them. Germline CDR1 is SGHRS and CDR2 is YFSETQ. This CDR3 has 19 amino acids. This CDR3 reads CASSLERRDSHSGANVLTF. CDR3 DNA: TGCGCCAGCAGCTTGGAACGTCGGGACTCCCACTCTGGGGCCAACGTCCTGACTTTC. The full variable domain, in which reference TRBV5-1 and TRBJ2-6 provide the parts outside the CDR3, is KAGVTQTPRYLIKTRGQQVTLSCSPISGHRSVSWYQQTPGQGLQFLFEYFSETQRNKGNFPGRFSGRQFSNSRSEMNVSTLELGDSALYLCASSLERRDSHSGANVLTFGAGSRLTVL.

The gene calls are TRBV29-1 and TRBJ2-5, with 8 positions matching TRBD1. The germline V gene encodes CDR1 SQVTM and CDR2 ANQGSEA. V was clipped by 4 bases and J by 4 bases; unmatched bases: 2. The CDR3 loop spans 12 amino acids. CDR3 DNA: TGCAGCGTTGGAGGACAGGGAGAGACCCAGTACTTC. The encoded protein is CSVGGQGETQYF.

V is TRBV5-1 and J is TRBJ2-1; 8 nucleotides agree with TRBD2. Germline CDR1 reads SGHRS; CDR2 reads YFSETQ. The CDR3 runs to 14 residues. V lost 6 bases to trimming and J lost 4 bases; unmatched junction nucleotides: 6. CDR3 coding DNA: TGCGCCAGCAAAGCCGCTAGCGGGTACAATGAGCAGTTCTTC. This translates into CASKAASGYNEQFF. Full variable domain (outside the CDR3, taken from reference TRBV5-1 and TRBJ2-1): KAGVTQTPRYLIKTRGQQVTLSCSPISGHRSVSWYQQTPGQGLQFLFEYFSETQRNKGNFPGRFSGRQFSNSRSEMNVSTLELGDSALYLCASKAASGYNEQFFGPGTRLTVL.

The genes are TRBV27 and TRBJ2-1; D is undetermined. The CDR3 is 12 amino acids. Germline V lookup: CDR1 MNHEY, CDR2 SMNVEV (reference sequence). With 3 bases removed from V and 7 bases from J, the gap between germline ends came to 7 bases. The chain's CDR3 is CASSFDGNEQFF. CDR3 DNA sequence: TGTGCCAGCAGTTTTGACGGGAATGAGCAGTTCTTC.

This clone came up once. The J gene is TRBJ2-1, the V gene TRBV10-3; TRBD2 agrees at 12 bases. The CDR3 totals 18 residues. The germline gives CDR1 ENHRY, CDR2 SYGVKD. V dropped 1 base and J dropped 10; count of bases not matched to a gene: 14. CDR3 coding DNA: TGTGCCATCAGTGAGTGGCCTAGCGGGAGGGCCAGCGTAGACGAGCAGTTCTTC. It yields the protein CAISEWPSGRASVDEQFF.

V gene TRBV7-9 combines with J gene TRBJ1-3; D is unresolved. This CDR3 region has 18 residues. Germline CDR1 is SEHNR and CDR2 is FQNEAQ (reference sequence). The V gene lost 1 base and the J gene lost 0 bases, with 16 bases spanning the gap. Written as DNA, the CDR3 is TGTGCCAGCAGCTTAGAATTTATCCGGGAGGCCTCTGGAAACACCATATATTTT. This gives the protein CASSLEFIREASGNTIYF.

The chain links TRBV4-2 to TRBJ1-1; TRBD1 might be the D (6 bases). CDR1 LGHNA and CDR2 YNFKEQ come from the germline V gene. The CDR3 runs 18 residues. V lost 3 bases and J lost 4, with 24 bases in between. The CDR3 sequence: CASSHPKQGMIRGTEAFF. In DNA form, the CDR3 reads TGTGCCAGCAGCCATCCGAAACAGGGTATGATTAGGGGCACTGAAGCTTTCTTT.

The chain couples TRBV7-3 to TRBJ2-3; 7 positions agree with TRBD2. V shed 5 bases, J shed 0 bases, and the junction held 5 bases outside the gene matches. The CDR3 has 15 residues. Germline assignment: CDR1 SGHTA and CDR2 FQGTGA. The CDR3 nucleotides are TGTGCCAGCAGCAAGAAGCGGGAAAGCACAGATACGCAGTATTTT. Amino acid sequence: CASSKKRESTDTQYF.

J is TRBJ2-7 and V is TRBV30; D ambiguous. In germline, CDR1 is GTSNPN, CDR2 SVGIG (reference sequence). Deletions cut 2 bases from V and 1 base from J, with 3 bases between. The CDR3 runs to 11 residues. CDR3 sequence reads: CAWSQSYEQYF. CDR3 bases: TGTGCCTGGAGTCAATCCTACGAGCAGTACTTC.

The V call is TRBV6-5, the J call TRBJ2-3, with TRBD1 matching 7 bases. The germline gives CDR1 MNHEY, CDR2 SVGAGI. V dropped 2 bases and J dropped 6; count of bases not matched to a gene: 8. This CDR3 comprises 15 residues. In nucleotides, the CDR3 is TGTGCCAGCAGTTACCCGGGACAGCCTCCCGATACGCAGTATTTT. Translating it yields CASSYPGQPPDTQYF.

About this clone itself: At one boundary the junction diverges from the germline segment, which might be a read error. The chain combines TRBV7-9 with TRBJ2-3, with 10 bases aligning to TRBD2. Germline V gene lookup returns CDR1 SEHNR and CDR2 FQNEAQ (reference sequence). The CDR3 has 15 residues. The CDR3 coding sequence is TGTGCCAGCAGTTTAGCGGGAGGCTCCACAGATACGCAGTATTTT. Translated, it gives CASSLAGGSTDTQYF.

The chain uses TRBV27 and TRBJ2-1, with D perhaps TRBD1 (6 bases). CDR3 length equals 13 residues. V was cut by 4 bases and J by 13 bases, with 17 bases left in between. CDR1 is MNHEY and CDR2 is SMNVEV in the germline V gene (reference sequence). This CDR3 is CASSYQFEGGQFF. CDR3 bases: TGTGCCAGCAGTTACCAGTTCGAAGGGGGACAGTTCTTC.

This sequence joins TRBV7-9 and TRBJ2-3; D might be TRBD1 (6 bases). The V end lost 6 bases, the J end lost 0 bases, and 13 bases lay between the germline ends. The CDR3 loop spans 15 amino acids. Per the germline V gene, CDR1 is SEHNR and CDR2 is FQNEAQ (reference sequence). CDR3 in amino acids: CASSTLGASTDTQYF. In DNA form, the CDR3 reads TGTGCCAGCAGTACTCTGGGGGCTAGCACAGATACGCAGTATTTT.

This sequence joins TRBV29-1 and TRBJ2-5; D not resolved. Germline CDR1 SQVTM, CDR2 ANQGSEA. The CDR3 covers 12 residues. V dropped 2 bases and J dropped 5 bases, with 9 bases sitting between them. CDR3 sequence: CSVESHGETQYF. The CDR3 DNA follows: TGCAGCGTTGAATCCCACGGGGAGACCCAGTACTTC.

This chain joins TRBV27 and TRBJ2-2, with 9 bases identical to TRBD2. V shed 2 bases, J shed 5 bases, and the junction held 9 bases outside the gene matches. The CDR3 covers 17 residues. Per the germline V gene, CDR1 is MNHEY and CDR2 is SMNVEV (reference sequence). The CDR3 nucleotides are TGTGCCAGCAGTTTACGGCGAGCGGGAGGTTGGACCGGGGAGCTGTTTTTT. This sequence encodes CASSLRRAGGWTGELFF.

The chain combines TRBV11-2 with TRBJ2-1; TRBD2 matches at 8 bases. J lost 7 bases, V lost 4 bases, and 6 bases had no gene match. CDR3 length: 14 residues. Per germline, CDR1 SGHAT and CDR2 FQNNGV. DNA of the CDR3: TGTGCCAGCAGCTACAGCGGGAGAGGGAATGAGCAGTTCTTC. This gives the protein CASSYSGRGNEQFF.

The V gene is TRBV29-1, the J gene TRBJ2-5; the D gene is possibly TRBD2 (5 bases). TRBJ2-7 matches the DNA end more closely, so the J call is doubtful. CDR3 length: 13 amino acids. Germline lookup yields CDR1 SQVTM and CDR2 ANQGSEA. CDR3 DNA: TGCAGCGTTGAAGGAGGGATTATAAGCGAGCAGTACTTC. This encodes CSVEGGIISEQYF.

The chain is built from TRBV5-8 and TRBJ2-7, with 7 nucleotides matching TRBD1. Germline CDR1 SGHTS, CDR2 YDEGEE. The CDR3 extends over 15 amino acids. V was clipped by 1 base and J by 5 bases; unmatched bases: 9. This CDR3 is CASSLTGTVYDEQYF. The CDR3 DNA follows: TGTGCCAGCAGCTTGACCGGGACAGTTTATGACGAGCAGTACTTC.

The chain links TRBV30 to TRBJ2-7, with TRBD2 as a possible D gene (5 bases). Deletions cut 1 base from V and 6 bases from J, with 10 bases between. This CDR3 has 12 residues. CDR1 GTSNPN and CDR2 SVGIG come from the germline V gene (reference sequence). The CDR3 sequence is CAWSAREAEQYF. The CDR3 region has the DNA TGTGCCTGGAGTGCGAGGGAAGCCGAGCAGTACTTC. Variable domain in full (rest from reference TRBV30 and TRBJ2-7): SQTIHQWPATLVQPVGSPLSLECTVEGTSNPNLYWYRQAAGRGLQLLFYSVGIGQISSEVPQNLSASRPQDRQFILSSKKLLLSDSGFYLCAWSAREAEQYFGPGTRLTVT.

The CDR3: CASSEVRDTEAFF. The CDR3 DNA is TGTGCCAGCAGCGAAGTCAGGGACACTGAAGCTTTCTTT. This chain uses TRBV7-3 with TRBJ1-1, with a weak D call TRBD1 (5 bases). CDR3 size: 13 residues. The germline gives CDR1 SGHTA, CDR2 FQGTGA. V was trimmed by 5 bases and J by 3 bases, leaving 10 bases between them.

J is TRBJ2-1 and V is TRBV6-5, with D perhaps matching TRBD2 (6 bases). V shed 5 bases and J shed 10 bases, with 21 bases lying between them. This CDR3 has 15 amino acids. Looked up from germline, CDR1 is MNHEY and CDR2 is SVGAGI. CDR3 protein: CASSRTTLLYEEQFF. CDR3 DNA sequence: TGTGCCAGCAGTCGGACTACGCTCCTCTACGAGGAGCAGTTCTTC.

V and J are TRBV11-2 and TRBJ2-3, with TRBD2 as a possible D gene (5 bases). V lost 3 bases and J 5 bases, leaving 12 bases between the germline ends. This CDR3 comprises 14 residues. Germline CDR1 and CDR2: SGHAT and FQNNGV. CDR3 coding DNA: TGTGCCAGCAGCTTCAGGACTCAGCGAGATACGCAGTATTTT. Translated, it gives CASSFRTQRDTQYF.

The chain has TRBV10-3 and TRBJ2-1, with 11 bases matching TRBD1. The V gene's germline CDR1 is ENHRY and CDR2 SYGVKD. The V and J ends lost 3 bases and 3 bases, in that order; junction bases with no gene match: 4. CDR3 length: 16 amino acids. The CDR3 DNA reads TGTGCCATCAGTGACTTGGGGACAGGGGGCTACAATGAGCAGTTCTTC. Its translation: CAISDLGTGGYNEQFF.

The chain has TRBV15 and TRBJ2-4; 8 bases are a match to TRBD2. V shed 4 bases and J 6 bases; nucleotides not matched to a gene: 8. Germline V gene sequence: CDR1 LNHNV, CDR2 YYDKDF (reference sequence). The CDR3 consists of 15 residues. The CDR3, as DNA: TGTGCCACCAGCAAGGTGGGGGGGACTAGAAACATTCAGTACTTC. It encodes CATSKVGGTRNIQYF.

The chain recombines TRBV6-1 with TRBJ2-1; 9 bases map to TRBD2. CDR1 is MNHNS and CDR2 is SASEGT in the germline V gene. The V segment lost 6 bases and the J segment 13 bases; nucleotides outside the gene matches: 4. This CDR3 has 11 residues. Here the CDR3 reads CASSLSGRQFF. CDR3 nucleotides: TGTGCCAGCAGCCTTAGCGGGAGACAGTTCTTC.